Reported below is one T cell receptor (beta chain). The antigen is undetermined. Germline V CDR1 and CDR2: SNHLY, FYNNEI. The CDR3 contains 13 residues. These data belong to a study of cytomegalovirus exposure and HLA in healthy donors. Overall study results and limits: Later analysis showed most CMV-associated TCR beta chains appearing HLA-restricted. An Asian-associated ancestry cluster reportedly showed fewer N-insertions than the approximately 630-donor mean in a later analysis. In a later analysis, V- and J-gene trimming of beta chains associated with a DCLRE1C missense variant, replicated independently.

Vbeta (60) and Jbeta (13) primers were used in the PCR. Method: immunoSEQ multiplex PCR; TCRdb's copy keeps in-frame clones and lacks some. Counted here are 150,000 or so clones, more than 60% occurring once; the ten biggest clones make up about 11%. This chain joins TRBV2 and TRBJ2-3; possible D gene TRBD1, 6 bases. The sample comprised PBMCs. The origin of this receptor is a man in his late teens or twenties in good health and CMV-seropositive. The CDR3 reads CGCFRGGTDTQYF. The CDR3 coding sequence is TGTGGCTGCTTCAGGGGAGGCACAGATACGCAGTATTTT.